The clone carrying this T cell receptor beta chain was observed a single time. CDR1 ENHRY and CDR2 SYGVKD come from the germline V gene. J was trimmed by 4 bases and V by 5 bases; bases with no gene match: 5. CDR3 length: 14 residues. The data stem from a study of blood T cell repertoires in COVID-19. Clones were sequenced by immunoSEQ multiplex PCR, and TCRdb holds only the in-frame ones, with some missing. Of around 190,000 clones listed, 82% are singletons. Sequences were obtained from peripheral blood. The chain has TRBV10-3 and TRBJ1-5; 7 nucleotides agree with TRBD1. The TCR sequence derives from a woman aged 60-75 years with COVID-19, enrolled during active disease. As DNA, the CDR3 is TGTGCCATCAGTCGGGACAGTAAGAATCAGCCCCAGCATTTT. Amino acids: CAISRDSKNQPQHF.